A single sample is the source of the 2 T cell receptor beta chains below, sequenced in a study of T-cell memory formation after mild COVID-19. TCRdb re-called the 5' RACE reads with MiXCR, one entry per CDR3 protein. The sample includes about 410,000 distinct CDR3 sequences, under 25% of them seen just once. The source material was PBMCs or a T cell subset sorted from them (not recorded which). The receptor set was obtained from an adult woman who had mild COVID-19 (a few samples of this study predate the infection). Cell type and time point are not known.

This clonotype occurred a few times. V and J are TRBV27 and TRBJ2-3, with no clear D. The CDR3 is 14 residues long. The ends were cut back, 0 bases at V and 5 bases at J, with 9 bases in the middle. CDR1 MNHEY and CDR2 SMNVEV come from the germline V gene (reference sequence). The CDR3 DNA sequence: TGTGCCAGCAGTTTATCTAGGATTCGAGATACGCAGTATTTT. This encodes CASSLSRIRDTQYF.

This CDR3 is CASSGGSGNQPQHF. Written as DNA, the CDR3 is TGTGCCAGCTCCGGGGGGTCTGGCAATCAGCCCCAGCATTTT. The chain recombines TRBV18 with TRBJ1-5; possible D gene TRBD1, 5 bases. Trimming took 6 bases from V and 2 from J, leaving 11 bases between them. Germline assignment: CDR1 KGHSH and CDR2 LQKENI. CDR3 size: 14 residues.